One sample yielded the 24 T cell receptor beta chains listed below, sequenced in a study of blood T cells in healthy people across ages. Then a second PCR, running roughly 6 to 11 cycles, was carried out with a sample-barcoded 5' primer and a J-beta primer mix. TCRdb independently ran MiXCR on the 5' RACE reads; one entry per CDR3 protein. The repertoire holds 1.5 million to 2 million distinct CDR3 sequences, with 25% to 30% as singletons. Input material: blood. Receptor source: a woman aged 30 to 39 in good health.

V gene TRBV29-1 combines with J gene TRBJ1-4; 7 bases map to TRBD1. CDR1 and CDR2 (germline): SQVTM, ANQGSEA. The CDR3 consists of 13 residues. J was trimmed by 4 bases and V by 6 bases; bases with no gene match: 5. The CDR3 bases are TGCAGCGTCCCGACAGGGAGTAATGAAAAACTGTTTTTT. Translated, it gives CSVPTGSNEKLFF.

The table lists this clonotype with a count of one. The rearrangement links TRBV2 to TRBJ1-2; D unclear. Germline CDR1 reads SNHLY; CDR2 reads FYNNEI. This CDR3 comprises 13 residues. The V end lost 6 bases, the J end lost 4 bases, and 12 bases lay between the germline ends. CDR3 protein: CASRTGLPYGYTF. The CDR3 nucleotides are TGTGCCAGCAGGACCGGGCTTCCCTATGGCTACACCTTC.

This clonotype occurred a few times. The rearrangement links TRBV6-6 to TRBJ2-1, with 10 bases matching TRBD2. CDR3 size: 15 residues. Trimming removed 6 bases from V and 11 bases from J; junction bases left unmatched: 13. Germline CDR1 and CDR2: MNHNY and SVGAGI (reference sequence). The CDR3 reads CASRGGTSVPPQQFF. In DNA, the CDR3 is TGTGCCAGCAGGGGCGGGACTAGCGTTCCCCCACAGCAGTTCTTC.

Only a few counts were recorded for this clonotype. The J gene is TRBJ2-5, the V gene TRBV20-1, with unresolved D. CDR3 length equals 12 residues. V lost 5 bases and J 4 bases, leaving 11 bases between the germline ends. Germline CDR1 and CDR2: DFQATT and SNEGSKA (reference sequence). The CDR3 loop reads CSAPDLLETQYF. In nucleotides, the CDR3 is TGCAGTGCTCCGGACCTACTAGAGACCCAGTACTTC.

This clonotype was counted only a few times. This chain uses TRBV20-1 with TRBJ2-3; D may match TRBD1 or TRBD2 (5 bases each). From germline, CDR1 is DFQATT and CDR2 SNEGSKA (reference sequence). Trimming left V 3 bases short and J 6 bases short, with 19 bases between. CDR3 length: 15 residues. CDR3 coding DNA: TGCAGTGCTAGGCCGGGGAGTGGGGGTTTGGATACGCAGTATTTT. Translation gives CSARPGSGGLDTQYF.

This clonotype was counted ten times or more. This chain links TRBV10-3 with TRBJ2-5; D is uncertain. The germline V and J ends were trimmed by 4 bases and 11 bases, with 23 bases remaining between them. The CDR3 is made up of 15 amino acids. Germline CDR1 reads ENHRY; CDR2 reads SYGVKD. The CDR3 loop is CAISGSALQRSEQYF. The CDR3 DNA is TGTGCCATCAGTGGTTCCGCGCTCCAGAGGTCTGAGCAGTACTTC.

This clonotype has just a few counts. The genes are TRBV20-1 and TRBJ1-2; the D is unclear. This CDR3 comprises 11 residues. CDR1 is DFQATT, CDR2 SNEGSKA, per germline (reference sequence). V was clipped by 1 base and J by 8 bases, with 8 bases between them. The CDR3 region is CSARVDIGYTF. Here the CDR3 DNA reads TGCAGTGCTAGAGTTGATATAGGCTACACCTTC.

V and J are TRBV6-2 or TRBV6-3 and TRBJ1-1, with D unresolved. V was shortened by 2 bases and J by 3 bases, with 7 bases between the two germline ends. The length of the CDR3 is 13 residues. Per the germline V gene, CDR1 is MNHEY and CDR2 is SVGEGT. CDR3 sequence reads: CASSYRTHTEAFF. CDR3 nucleotides: TGTGCCAGCAGTTACAGAACCCACACTGAAGCTTTCTTT.

This clonotype was observed a few times. The chain recombines TRBV28 with TRBJ2-1; the match to TRBD2 covers 9 bases. The CDR3 has 15 residues. V lost 6 bases, J lost 7 bases, and 10 bases stayed unmatched. Germline assignment: CDR1 MDHEN and CDR2 SYDVKM. The CDR3 is CASSGGTSIKNEQFF. CDR3 DNA: TGTGCCAGCAGCGGGGGGACTAGCATCAAGAATGAGCAGTTCTTC.

V is TRBV29-1 and J is TRBJ1-2; TRBD1 aligns across 7 bases. CDR1 and CDR2 (germline): SQVTM, ANQGSEA. The CDR3 runs 14 residues. J lost 2 bases, V lost 2 bases, and 5 bases had no gene match. The CDR3 nucleotides read TGCAGCGTTGAAAGGGGACAGTCCAACTATGGCTACACCTTC. Protein sequence: CSVERGQSNYGYTF. Variable domain in full (rest from reference TRBV29-1 and TRBJ1-2): SAVISQKPSRDICQRGTSLTIQCQVDSQVTMMFWYRQQPGQSLTLIATANQGSEATYESGFVIDKFPISRPNLTFSTLTVSNMSPEDSSIYLCSVERGQSNYGYTFGSGTRLTVV.

The chain has TRBV9 and TRBJ2-1; TRBD1 or TRBD2 may be the D gene (7 bases each). V lost 4 bases and J 12 bases, leaving 20 bases between the germline ends. From germline, CDR1 is SGDLS and CDR2 YYNGEE. There are 14 residues in the CDR3. Written as DNA, the CDR3 is TGTGCCAGCAGCCCCCAGGGGGGGCAGTATGGGCAGTTCTTC. Amino acids: CASSPQGGQYGQFF. Full variable domain (outside the CDR3, taken from reference TRBV9 and TRBJ2-1): DSGVTQTPKHLITATGQRVTLRCSPRSGDLSVYWYQQSLDQGLQFLIQYYNGEERAKGNILERFSAQQFPDLHSELNLSSLELGDSALYFCASSPQGGQYGQFFGPGTRLTVL.

The J gene is TRBJ2-3, the V gene TRBV7-2; 9 bases line up with TRBD2. This CDR3 region has 16 residues. Germline CDR1 SGHTA, CDR2 FQGNSA. With 2 bases clipped from V and 3 bases from J, the junction kept 6 bases outside the gene matches. CDR3 region: CASSLRSGGTTDTQYF. For the CDR3, the DNA is TGTGCCAGCAGCTTACGGAGCGGGGGGACTACAGATACGCAGTATTTT.

This clonotype was observed once. This rearrangement joins TRBV5-1 to TRBJ2-3, with 9 nucleotides matching TRBD2. Germline V CDR1 and CDR2: SGHRS, YFSETQ. V was pared by 4 bases and J by 3 bases, with 12 bases of the junction left unmatched. The CDR3 totals 17 residues. The CDR3 spells CASSLGGGGATTDTQYF. The CDR3 DNA reads TGCGCCAGCAGCCTCGGCGGCGGGGGGGCCACGACAGATACGCAGTATTTT.

The chain is built from TRBV30 and TRBJ2-7; 10 bases align to TRBD2. CDR3 size: 15 residues. V lost 1 base and J lost 4; bases outside the gene matches: 7. Germline CDR1 and CDR2: GTSNPN and SVGIG (reference sequence). The CDR3 DNA reads as TGTGCCTGGAGTGGGCTAGCGGGAGAGGAATACGAGCAGTACTTC. It encodes CAWSGLAGEEYEQYF.

The chain links TRBV9 to TRBJ2-3, with 8 bases that match TRBD2. The CDR3 is 18 residues long. Germline lookup yields CDR1 SGDLS and CDR2 YYNGEE. Trimming removed 0 bases from V and 1 base from J; junction bases left unmatched: 10. DNA of the CDR3: TGTGCCAGCAGCGTAGCGGCGGGGGGAGTAGGAGGCACAGATACGCAGTATTTT. Translation gives CASSVAAGGVGGTDTQYF.

The sample holds many counts of this clonotype. The chain links TRBV7-2 to TRBJ2-4; D tentatively fits TRBD1 or TRBD2 (5 bases each). The CDR3 loop spans 13 amino acids. V was pared by 5 bases and J by 8 bases, with 13 bases between. Germline V gene sequence: CDR1 SGHTA, CDR2 FQGNSA. CDR3: CASSEGPGDIQYF. The CDR3 DNA reads TGTGCCAGCAGCGAGGGACCTGGGGACATTCAGTACTTC.

The chain's CDR3 is CSASSGGSRTDTQYF. Here the CDR3 DNA reads TGCAGTGCTAGTAGCGGGGGGTCCCGCACAGATACGCAGTATTTT. This sequence joins TRBV20-1 and TRBJ2-3; the match to TRBD2 covers 10 bases. The CDR3 totals 15 residues. CDR1 and CDR2 (germline): DFQATT, SNEGSKA (reference sequence). Losses at the gene ends were 3 bases for V and 1 base for J; bases not matched to a gene: 4.

The chain is built from TRBV7-9 and TRBJ2-7; 7 bases align to TRBD1. CDR1 is SEHNR, CDR2 FQNEAQ, per germline (reference sequence). The CDR3 loop spans 14 amino acids. The V segment lost 1 base and the J segment 6 bases; nucleotides outside the gene matches: 6. The CDR3 DNA reads TGTGCCAGCAGCTTAGTGACAGGGCTGGGCGAGCAGTACTTC. This sequence encodes CASSLVTGLGEQYF.

This chain connects TRBV3-1 to TRBJ1-2; D might be TRBD1 (6 bases). V lost 1 base and J 4 bases, leaving 13 bases between the germline ends. The CDR3 is made up of 15 amino acids. From germline, CDR1 is LGHDT and CDR2 YNNKEL (reference sequence). CDR3 DNA sequence: TGTGCCAGCAGCCAAGGAACAGGGCCGGGCTATGGCTACACCTTC. Protein: CASSQGTGPGYGYTF.

With respect to this clonotype: It is likely a read error, because the conserved phenylalanine at the end of the CDR3 is missing. The V call is TRBV5-5, the J call TRBJ2-2, with 11 bases lining up with TRBD2. The ends lost 2 bases at V and 5 bases at J; junction bases unmatched: 5. Germline V gives CDR1 SGHKS, CDR2 YYEKEE (reference sequence). This CDR3 spans 16 amino acids. CDR3 DNA sequence: TGTGCCAGCAGCTTAAGGCTAGCGGGAGGAACCGGGGAGCTGTTTTTG. It specifies CASSLRLAGGTGELFL.

As for this clonotype: One end of the junction is discordant with germline, which a read error may explain. The chain employs TRBV12-3 or TRBV12-4 and TRBJ1-6; D gene uncertain. The CDR3 extends over 15 amino acids. The CDR3 nucleotides read TGTGCCAGCAGTCCTAGCAAGGGTGTCAATTCACCCCACCACTTT. Protein product: CASSPSKGVNSPHHF.

A few counts support this clonotype. The chain couples TRBV11-2 to TRBJ2-7; tentative D call: TRBD1 (5 bases). The V end was cut by 5 bases, the J end by 5 bases, with 13 bases between. Germline V CDR1 and CDR2: SGHAT, FQNNGV. CDR3 length equals 13 residues. CDR3 amino acids: CASSLTDRDEQYF. The CDR3 region has the DNA TGTGCCAGCAGCCTTACCGACAGAGACGAGCAGTACTTC.

This clonotype turned up a few times. The chain couples TRBV6-1 to TRBJ1-2; 9 bases map to TRBD1. J was trimmed by 4 bases and V by 6 bases; bases with no gene match: 9. The CDR3 extends over 15 amino acids. Germline CDR1 and CDR2: MNHNS and SASEGT. The CDR3 region is CASSFSGQGLYGYTF. The CDR3 nucleotides are TGTGCCAGCAGCTTTTCGGGACAGGGCCTCTATGGCTACACCTTC.

The table lists this clonotype with a few counts. The rearrangement joins TRBV18 to TRBJ1-6, with D unresolved. CDR1 and CDR2 (germline): KGHSH, LQKENI. V was cut by 5 bases and J by 6 bases, with 11 bases left in between. The CDR3 contains 14 residues. CDR3 bases: TGTGCCAGCTCAGCGGCAGATATTAATTCACCCCTCCACTTT. It translates to CASSAADINSPLHF.